The subject of this entry is one TCR beta chain. Residents of under 25 US areas, aged about 18 to 89 years, made up the participants. Which cohort a participant joined came from the clinical history participants gave. This sample stems from a study of blood T cell repertoires in COVID-19. At the level of the study: The United States, Italy and Spain supplied acute and convalescent COVID-19 samples. Sample material is recorded as cDNA or gDNA derived from T cells, B-cell-depleted T cells, or PBMCs.

Here immunoSEQ multiplex PCR was the method, and the copy in TCRdb shows in-frame clones only, minus some. The top ten clones hold 11% of a sample with roughly 160,000 clones, over 75% of them seen once. The germline V and J ends were trimmed by 4 bases and 5 bases, with 14 bases remaining between them. This CDR3 contains 14 residues. Germline-derived CDR1 and CDR2 are SNHLY and FYNNEI. The clonotype comes from a man in his fifties who had recovered from COVID-19. The chain recombines TRBV2 with TRBJ1-1; tentatively, D is TRBD1 (5 bases). Sequencing input: PBMCs or T cells enriched from blood (not recorded which). The DNA of the CDR3 is TGTGCCAGCAGTGGCCCAGTGCAGGGTACTGAAGCTTTCTTT. This translates into CASSGPVQGTEAFF.